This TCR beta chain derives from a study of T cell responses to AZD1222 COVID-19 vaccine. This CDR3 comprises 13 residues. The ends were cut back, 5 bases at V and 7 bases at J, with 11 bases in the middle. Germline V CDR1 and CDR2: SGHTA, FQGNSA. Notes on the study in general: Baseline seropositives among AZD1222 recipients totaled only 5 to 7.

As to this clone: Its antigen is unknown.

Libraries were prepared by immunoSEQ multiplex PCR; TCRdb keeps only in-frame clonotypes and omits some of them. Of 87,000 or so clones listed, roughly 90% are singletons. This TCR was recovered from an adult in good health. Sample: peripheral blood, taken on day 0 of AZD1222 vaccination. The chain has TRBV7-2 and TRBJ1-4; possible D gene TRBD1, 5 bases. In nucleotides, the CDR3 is TGTGCCAGCAGCACGCAGGGTAGTGAAAAACTGTTTTTT. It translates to CASSTQGSEKLFF.